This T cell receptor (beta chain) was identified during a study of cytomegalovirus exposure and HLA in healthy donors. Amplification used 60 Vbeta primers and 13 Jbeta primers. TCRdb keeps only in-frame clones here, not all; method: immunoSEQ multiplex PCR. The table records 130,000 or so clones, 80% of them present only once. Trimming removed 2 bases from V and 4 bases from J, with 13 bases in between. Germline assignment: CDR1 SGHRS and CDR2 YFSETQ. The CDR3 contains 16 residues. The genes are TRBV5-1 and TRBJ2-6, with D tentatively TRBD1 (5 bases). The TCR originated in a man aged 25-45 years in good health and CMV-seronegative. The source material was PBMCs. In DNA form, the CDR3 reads TGCGCCAGCAGCTTTATAGGGGTTACGGGGGCCAACGTCCTGACTTTC. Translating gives CASSFIGVTGANVLTF.